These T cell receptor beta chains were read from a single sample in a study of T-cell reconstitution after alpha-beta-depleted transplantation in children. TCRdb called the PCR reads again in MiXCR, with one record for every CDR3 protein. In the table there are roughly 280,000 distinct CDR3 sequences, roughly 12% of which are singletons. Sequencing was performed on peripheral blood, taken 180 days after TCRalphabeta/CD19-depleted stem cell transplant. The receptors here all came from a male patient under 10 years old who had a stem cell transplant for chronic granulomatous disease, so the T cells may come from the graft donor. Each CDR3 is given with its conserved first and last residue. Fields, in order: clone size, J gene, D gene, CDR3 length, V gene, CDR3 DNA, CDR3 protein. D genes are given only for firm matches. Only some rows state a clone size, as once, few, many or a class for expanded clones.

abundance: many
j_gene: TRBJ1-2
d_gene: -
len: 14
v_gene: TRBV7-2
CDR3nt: TGTGCCAGCCTCCCCATGACGGGAAACTATGGCTACACCTTC
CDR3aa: CASLPMTGNYGYTF

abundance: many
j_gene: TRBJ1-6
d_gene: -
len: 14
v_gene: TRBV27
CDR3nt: TGTGCCAGCAGCGGGAGCGGGGGAATTACACCCCTCCACTTT
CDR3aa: CASSGSGGITPLHF

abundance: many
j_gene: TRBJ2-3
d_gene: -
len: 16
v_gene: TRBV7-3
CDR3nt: TGTGCCAGCAGCTTCCTTCCGGGACCAAGCACAGATACGCAGTATTTT
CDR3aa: CASSFLPGPSTDTQYF

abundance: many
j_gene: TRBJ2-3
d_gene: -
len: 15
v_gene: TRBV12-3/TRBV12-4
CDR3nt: TGTGCCAGCAGTTTCGGTGGGGGCCCCACAGATACGCAGTATTTT
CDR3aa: CASSFGGGPTDTQYF

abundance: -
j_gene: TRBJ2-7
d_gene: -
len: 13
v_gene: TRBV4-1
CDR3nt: TGCGCCAGCAGCCAAGAAGGTTCCTACGAGCAGTACTTC
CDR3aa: CASSQEGSYEQYF

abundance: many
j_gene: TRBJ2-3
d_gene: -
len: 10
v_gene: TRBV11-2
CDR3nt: TGTGCCACGGGACCAGATACGCAGTATTTT
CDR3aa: CATGPDTQYF

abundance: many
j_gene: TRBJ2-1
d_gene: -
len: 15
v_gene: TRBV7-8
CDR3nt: TGTGCCAGCAGCTTAGGGGAGGACTCGTACAATGAGCAGTTCTTC
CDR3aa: CASSLGEDSYNEQFF

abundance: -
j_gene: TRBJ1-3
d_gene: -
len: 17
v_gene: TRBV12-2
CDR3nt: TGTGCAAGTCGCTTCAGAAAAGCTCAAAGCTCTGGAAACACCATATATTTT
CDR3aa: CASRFRKAQSSGNTIYF

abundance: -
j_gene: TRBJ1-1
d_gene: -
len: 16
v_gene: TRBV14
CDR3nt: TGTGCCAGCAGCCAAGATAATTGGGCAGGCCTTCCTGAAGCTTTCTTT
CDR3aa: CASSQDNWAGLPEAFF

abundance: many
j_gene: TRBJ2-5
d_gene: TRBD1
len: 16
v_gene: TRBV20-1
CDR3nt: TGCAGTGCTAGTCCGTCACCGGGACAGGGAGTAGAGACCCAGTACTTC
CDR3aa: CSASPSPGQGVETQYF

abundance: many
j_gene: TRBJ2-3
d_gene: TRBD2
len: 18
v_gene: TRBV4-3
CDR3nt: TGCGCCAGCAGCCGGAAAAAACCGGGACTAGCGGGAGCAAATACGCAGTATTTT
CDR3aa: CASSRKKPGLAGANTQYF

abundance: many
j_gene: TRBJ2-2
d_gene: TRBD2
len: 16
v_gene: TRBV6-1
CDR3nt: TGTGCCAGCAGGCGAGGACTAGCGAAGAACACCGGGGAGCTGTTTTTT
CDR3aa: CASRRGLAKNTGELFF

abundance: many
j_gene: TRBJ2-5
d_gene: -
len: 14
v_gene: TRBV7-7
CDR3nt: TGTGCTAGCAGCTTAGGGGTTACCCAAGAGACCCAGTACTTC
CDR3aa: CASSLGVTQETQYF

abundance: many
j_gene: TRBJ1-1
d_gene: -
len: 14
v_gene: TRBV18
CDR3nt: TGTGCCAGCTCACCATGGCATTTGAACACTGAAGCTTTCTTT
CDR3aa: CASSPWHLNTEAFF

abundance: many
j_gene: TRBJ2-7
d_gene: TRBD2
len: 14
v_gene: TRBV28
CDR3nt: TGTGCCAACAACGACCGGGACTACCACTACGAGCAGTACTTC
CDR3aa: CANNDRDYHYEQYF

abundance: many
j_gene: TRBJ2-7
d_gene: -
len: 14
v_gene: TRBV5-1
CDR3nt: TGCGCCAGCAGCGGGCGGGATCCCTCCTACGAGCAGTACTTC
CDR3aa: CASSGRDPSYEQYF

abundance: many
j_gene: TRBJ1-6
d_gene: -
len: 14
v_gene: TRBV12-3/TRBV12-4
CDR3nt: TGTGCCAGCAGTTTGGCCAGTAATAATTCACCCCTCCACTTT
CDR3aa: CASSLASNNSPLHF

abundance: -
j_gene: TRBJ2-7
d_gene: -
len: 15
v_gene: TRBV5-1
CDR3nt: TGCGCCAGCAGCCAAACGACAGGTCTCCCTACCGAGCAGTACTTC
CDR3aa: CASSQTTGLPTEQYF

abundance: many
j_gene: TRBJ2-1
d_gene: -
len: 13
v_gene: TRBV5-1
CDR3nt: TGCGCCAGCAGCTTGGACCGACGGCCTGAGCAGTTCTTC
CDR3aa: CASSLDRRPEQFF

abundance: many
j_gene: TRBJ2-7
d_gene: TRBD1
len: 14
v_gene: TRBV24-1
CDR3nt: TGTGCCACCAGTGACCCGGGACAGGGCTACGAGCAGTACTTC
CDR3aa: CATSDPGQGYEQYF

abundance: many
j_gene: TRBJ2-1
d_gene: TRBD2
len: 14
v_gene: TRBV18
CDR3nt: TGTGCCAGCTCACAGGAGACTAGCATCAATGAGCAGTTCTTC
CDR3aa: CASSQETSINEQFF